The 5 T cell receptor beta chains presented below share a single source sample, sequenced in a study of CD8 T cells in Susac syndrome. Random hexamers were used to reverse transcribe an amount of about 0.5 to 1 ug RNA. One entry per CDR3 protein, called by TCRdb with MiXCR from the immunoSEQ multiplex PCR reads. The repertoire consists of about 280,000 distinct CDR3 sequences, with roughly 84% occurring once and the leading ten covering approximately 0.11%. What was sequenced was CD8+ T cells from PBMCs. These receptors were obtained from a human donor with multiple sclerosis.

The chain carries TRBV7-9 and TRBJ2-7; D gene unclear. Germline V gene lookup returns CDR1 SEHNR and CDR2 FQNEAQ (reference sequence). Trimming left V 3 bases short and J 0 bases short, with 15 bases between. The CDR3 has 16 amino acids. The CDR3 reads CASSFSVSAPSYEQYF. CDR3 nucleotides: TGTGCCAGCAGCTTCTCAGTATCTGCCCCCTCCTACGAGCAGTACTTC.

The rearrangement joins TRBV7-9 to TRBJ2-7; 7 bases match TRBD2. Germline CDR1 is SEHNR and CDR2 is FQNEAQ (reference sequence). The CDR3 is 16 residues long. Losses at the gene ends were 4 bases for V and 2 bases for J; bases not matched to a gene: 11. The CDR3 DNA reads as TGTGCCAGCAGCTCCCCGCCCGTACGGGGGGCCTACGAGCAGTACTTC. Translated: CASSSPPVRGAYEQYF.

The chain joins TRBV9 to TRBJ2-7, with unresolved D. The CDR3 spans 12 residues. Trimming took off 3 bases at V and 4 bases at J, with 8 bases between the two ends. Germline values: CDR1 SGDLS, CDR2 YYNGEE. The CDR3 loop reads CASSAGEYEQYF. CDR3 coding DNA: TGTGCCAGCAGCGCCGGCGAGTACGAGCAGTACTTC. Together with reference TRBV9 and TRBJ2-7, the CDR3 gives the full variable domain: DSGVTQTPKHLITATGQRVTLRCSPRSGDLSVYWYQQSLDQGLQFLIQYYNGEERAKGNILERFSAQQFPDLHSELNLSSLELGDSALYFCASSAGEYEQYFGPGTRLTVT.

The J gene is TRBJ2-3, the V gene TRBV5-6; D gene uncertain. V lost 4 bases to trimming and J lost 3 bases, with 18 bases between them. This CDR3 comprises 16 residues. Germline V lookup: CDR1 SGHDT, CDR2 YYEEEE. DNA for the CDR3: TGTGCCAGCAGCCTGGATGGGCGGATGAGTACAGATACGCAGTATTTT. This encodes CASSLDGRMSTDTQYF.

The sample holds one count of this clonotype. The genes are TRBV12-3 or TRBV12-4 and TRBJ2-1; D is ambiguous. This CDR3 spans 14 amino acids. The V gene lost 0 bases and the J gene lost 9 bases, with 12 bases spanning the gap. CDR3 in amino acids: CASSLAGPWGEQFF. The CDR3 coding sequence is TGTGCCAGCAGTTTAGCGGGTCCCTGGGGTGAGCAGTTCTTC.